This T cell receptor beta chain was sequenced during a study of radiation and T cells in renal cell carcinoma (dated by TCRdb to 2019 to 2021). Turning to the overall study: In total, about 50 samples, comprising 26 tumors and about 27 peripheral blood samples, were subjected to TCR beta sequencing. The final blood draw took place at 4 weeks after radiation, the same time as nephrectomy. Across all 53 samples, several million unique CDR3 nucleotide sequences, encoding around 2.4 million unique CDR3 amino acid sequences, were identified.

Following the manufacturer's recommendations, the immunoSEQ kit was used to generate TCR beta libraries from genomic DNA. To prepare the libraries, a first multiplex PCR with proprietary primers was run, followed by a second PCR that added unique barcodes, and a bead cleanup was done after each round. Each sample batch included a kit-provided positive control reaction and a negative control reaction. The final libraries were assessed on an Agilent 4200 TapeStation D1000 ScreenTape, pooled by volume, and quantified by qPCR. Sequencing was performed on an Illumina NextSeq500 using a MidOutput 150-cycle cartridge, with 156 Read1 cycles, 15 Index1 cycles, and the kit custom primers. The pooled library was loaded at approximately 0.96 pM, and around 20% PhiX control was spiked in. In the paper's pipeline: Vendor-processed data were analyzed in R, and a clonotype was defined as all T cells sharing the same CDR3 nucleotide sequence. For clone abundance analyses, frequencies were normalized to the 10,000 most abundant clones in each sample. Public T cell clones, which averaged fewer than five per sample, were removed prior to analysis. A difference in abundance of at least 32-fold between compartments was used to define tumor-enriched and baseline blood-enriched clonotypes. A beta-binomial differential abundance model was applied to find clonotypes that expanded or contracted between blood time points. The Baroni-Urbani and Buser coefficient was used to measure tumor-blood repertoire similarity, and groups were compared with two-tailed Wilcoxon tests in R. TCRdb's version of the immuneACCESS table is confined to in-frame rearrangements and falls short of the full clone set. An unresolved V gene accounts for under half of the shortfall where checked; the remainder is of unknown origin. V and J calls plus clone size are reproduced from that table; the DNA served to infer D and trimming. Within this sample are 140,000 to 150,000 clones, with 70% to 90% of them counted one time only. Around 17% of the sample is in the top ten clones.

Germline trimming: 3 bases from V, 7 bases from J; junction bases outside gene matches: 8. The CDR1 and CDR2 encoded by the germline V gene are KGHSH and LQKENI. The CDR3, cysteine through phenylalanine, is 14 amino acids long. CDR3 DNA only is kept here, 42 bases in frame from base 1. Overall study outcomes, separate from this receptor: An increase in top tumor clonotypes in blood was observed from baseline to 2 weeks post-radiation, followed by contraction by 4 weeks, which was taken to suggest transient expansion of tumor-resident clones. No pretreatment tumor biopsies were available, so the baseline intratumoral presence of clonotypes could not be determined. Blood repertoire dynamics were not followed beyond 4 weeks after treatment. Effects of radiation dose or scheduling on the TCR repertoire could not be addressed with the single-armed trial design.

The time point label, as the study defines it: blood 4 weeks post-SBRT, at nephrectomy. What this sample's treatment or condition label stands for: 15 Gy SBRT to primary tumor, nephrectomy 4 weeks later. Samples were obtained from a clinical trial, in which 15 Gy stereotactic body radiation therapy was delivered to primary renal cell carcinomas and nephrectomy was performed 4 weeks later. To follow tumor-enriched clonotypes, peripheral blood was collected serially from radiation-treated patients at baseline and again at 2 weeks and 4 weeks after SBRT. All patients had renal cell carcinoma with clear cell pathology. Genomic DNA for TCR sequencing was prepared using the QIAamp DNA Blood Mini Kit (Qiagen). The analyses included only samples that passed all quality control checks. In the case of this clone: No cognate antigen has been identified for it. Per-base qualities were not stored, and no clone one base away is much larger.

This sample comprised blood, obtained from a patient whose treatment included radiotherapy and nephrectomy. Rearrangement joined TRBV18 to TRBJ1-1, with 7 junctional bases fitting TRBD1. The receptor's source is a woman aged 45-60 years with renal cell carcinoma. The encoded CDR3 is CASSPAGTDLEAFF. The DNA sequence reads TGTGCCAGCTCACCTGCCGGGACAGACCTTGAAGCTTTCTTT.